One sample yielded the 2 T cell receptor beta chains listed below, sequenced in a study of blood T cell repertoires in COVID-19 (dated by TCRdb to the early 2020s). Receptor amplification or capture employed the immunoSEQ multiplex PCR assay. This immuneACCESS table, as held by TCRdb, lists in-frame sequences with V and J called but not all clones. Of the missing ones, under half trace to an unresolved V gene in checked studies; the others have no known cause. This sample comprises 200,000 to 250,000 clones, 84% of them detected only once. The ten largest account for approximately 7.3% of the sample. The specimen was PBMCs or T cells enriched from blood (not recorded which). Receptors were obtained from a woman in her thirties or forties who had recovered from COVID-19.

A single count supports this clone. The chain is built from TRBV5-4 and TRBJ1-6; a weak D match, TRBD1 (5 bases). Germline V gene lookup returns CDR1 SGHNT and CDR2 YYREEE (reference sequence). Deletions cut 0 bases from V and 7 bases from J, with 8 bases between. CDR3 size: 14 residues. Written as DNA, the CDR3 is TGTGCCAGCAGCTTGGTACAGGAGAATTCACCCCTCCACTTT. Translated: CASSLVQENSPLHF.

The rearrangement uses TRBV5-4 and TRBJ1-2, with D perhaps matching TRBD1 (5 bases). The CDR3 extends over 13 amino acids. V lost 3 bases and J 5 bases, leaving 11 bases between the germline ends. The germline V gene has CDR1 SGHNT and CDR2 YYREEE (reference sequence). The CDR3 nucleotides are TGTGCCAGCAGCTCCGTGGGGCAATATGGCTACACCTTC. Protein: CASSSVGQYGYTF.